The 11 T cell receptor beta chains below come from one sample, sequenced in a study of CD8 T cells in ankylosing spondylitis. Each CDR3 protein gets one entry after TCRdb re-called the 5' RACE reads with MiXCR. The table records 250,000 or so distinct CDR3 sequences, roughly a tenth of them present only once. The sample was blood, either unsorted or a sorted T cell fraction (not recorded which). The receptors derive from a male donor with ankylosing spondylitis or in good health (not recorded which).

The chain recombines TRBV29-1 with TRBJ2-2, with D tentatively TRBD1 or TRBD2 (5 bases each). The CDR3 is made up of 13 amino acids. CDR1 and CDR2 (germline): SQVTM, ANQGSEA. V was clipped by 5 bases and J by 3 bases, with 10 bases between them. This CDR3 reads CSVWDLDTGELFF. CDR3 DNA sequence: TGCAGCGTTTGGGACCTCGACACCGGGGAGCTGTTTTTT.

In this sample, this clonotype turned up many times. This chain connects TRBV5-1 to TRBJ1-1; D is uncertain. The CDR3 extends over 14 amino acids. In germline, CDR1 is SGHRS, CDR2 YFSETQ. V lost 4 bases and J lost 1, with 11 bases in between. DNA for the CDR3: TGCGCCAGCAGCCCCGCCGGTGCGAACACTGAAGCTTTCTTT. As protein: CASSPAGANTEAFF. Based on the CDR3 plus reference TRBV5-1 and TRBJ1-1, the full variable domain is KAGVTQTPRYLIKTRGQQVTLSCSPISGHRSVSWYQQTPGQGLQFLFEYFSETQRNKGNFPGRFSGRQFSNSRSEMNVSTLELGDSALYLCASSPAGANTEAFFGQGTRLTVV.

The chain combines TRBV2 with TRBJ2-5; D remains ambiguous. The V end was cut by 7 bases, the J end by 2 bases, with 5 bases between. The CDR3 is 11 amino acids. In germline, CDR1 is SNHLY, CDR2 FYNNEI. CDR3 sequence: CASMPQETQYF. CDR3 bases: TGTGCCAGCATGCCACAAGAGACCCAGTACTTC.

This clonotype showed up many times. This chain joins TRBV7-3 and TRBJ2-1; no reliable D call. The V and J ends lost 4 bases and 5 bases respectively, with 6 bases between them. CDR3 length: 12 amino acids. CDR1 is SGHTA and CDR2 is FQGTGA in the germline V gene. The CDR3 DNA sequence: TGTGCCAGCAGCTCCGTCGACAATGAGCAGTTCTTC. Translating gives CASSSVDNEQFF.

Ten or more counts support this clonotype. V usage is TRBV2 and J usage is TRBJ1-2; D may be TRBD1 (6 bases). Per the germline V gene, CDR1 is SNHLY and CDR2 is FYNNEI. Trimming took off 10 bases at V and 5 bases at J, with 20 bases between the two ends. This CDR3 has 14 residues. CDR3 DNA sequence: TGTGCCATCCGCCCCTCGACAGGTCCTTATGGCTACACCTTC. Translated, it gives CAIRPSTGPYGYTF. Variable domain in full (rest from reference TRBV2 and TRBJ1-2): EPEVTQTPSHQVTQMGQEVILRCVPISNHLYFYWYRQILGQKVEFLVSFYNNEISEKSEIFDDQFSVERPDGSNFTLKIRSTKLEDSAMYFCAIRPSTGPYGYTFGSGTRLTVV.

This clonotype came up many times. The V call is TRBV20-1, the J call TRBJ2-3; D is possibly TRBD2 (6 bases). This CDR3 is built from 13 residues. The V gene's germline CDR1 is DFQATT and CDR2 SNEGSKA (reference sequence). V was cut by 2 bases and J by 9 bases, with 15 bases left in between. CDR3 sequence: CSARLGGLDTQYF. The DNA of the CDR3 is TGCAGTGCTAGACTTGGGGGGTTGGACACGCAGTATTTT.

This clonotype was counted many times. CDR3: CASSFPRGHEQFF. The CDR3, as DNA: TGTGCCAGCAGCTTTCCCAGGGGCCATGAGCAGTTCTTC. The chain has TRBV7-9 and TRBJ2-1, with D possibly being TRBD1 (6 bases). The CDR3 consists of 13 residues. Trimming removed 3 bases from V and 8 bases from J, with 11 bases in between. Looked up from germline, CDR1 is SEHNR and CDR2 is FQNEAQ (reference sequence).

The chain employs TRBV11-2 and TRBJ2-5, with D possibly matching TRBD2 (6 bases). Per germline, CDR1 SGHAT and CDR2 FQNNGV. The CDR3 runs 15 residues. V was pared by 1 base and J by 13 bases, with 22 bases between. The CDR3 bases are TGTGCCAGCAGCTTAGGGCGTCGGGGACTCCACAATCTGTACTTC. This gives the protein CASSLGRRGLHNLYF.

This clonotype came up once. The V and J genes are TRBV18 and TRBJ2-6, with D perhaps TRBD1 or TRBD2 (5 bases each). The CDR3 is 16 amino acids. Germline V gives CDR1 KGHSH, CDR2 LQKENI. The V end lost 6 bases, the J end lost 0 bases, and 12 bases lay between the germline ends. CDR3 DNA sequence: TGTGCCAGCTCCAGGGACGGGATCTCTGGGGCCAACGTCCTGACTTTC. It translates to CASSRDGISGANVLTF.

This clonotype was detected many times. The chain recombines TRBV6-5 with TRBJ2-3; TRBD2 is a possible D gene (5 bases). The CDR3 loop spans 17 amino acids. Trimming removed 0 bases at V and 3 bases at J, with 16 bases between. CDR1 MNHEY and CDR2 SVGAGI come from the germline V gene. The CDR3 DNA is TGTGCCAGCAGTTACTCGACTAATAGAGAGGGAACAGATACGCAGTATTTT. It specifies CASSYSTNREGTDTQYF.

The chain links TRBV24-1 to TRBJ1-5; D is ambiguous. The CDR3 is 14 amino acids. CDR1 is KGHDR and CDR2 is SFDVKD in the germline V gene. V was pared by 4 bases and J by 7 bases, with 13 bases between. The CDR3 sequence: CATSDPREGQPQHF. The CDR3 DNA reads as TGTGCCACCAGTGACCCTCGCGAAGGACAGCCCCAGCATTTT.